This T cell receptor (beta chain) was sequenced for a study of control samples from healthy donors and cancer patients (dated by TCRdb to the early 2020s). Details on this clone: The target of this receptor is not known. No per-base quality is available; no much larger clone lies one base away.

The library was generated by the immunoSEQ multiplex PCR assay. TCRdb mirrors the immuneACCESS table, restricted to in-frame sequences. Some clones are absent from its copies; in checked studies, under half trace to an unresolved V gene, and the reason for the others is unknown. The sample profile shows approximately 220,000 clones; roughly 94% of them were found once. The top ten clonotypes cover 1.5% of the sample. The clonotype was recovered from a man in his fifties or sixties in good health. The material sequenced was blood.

CDR3 sequence: CASSLEAGRVGTQYF. The bases are TGCGCCAGCAGCTTGGAAGCGGGGCGGGTTGGTACGCAGTATTTT. The sequence links TRBV5-1 to TRBJ2-3, and 7 junctional nucleotides match TRBD2. The CDR3 starts with the cysteine, ends with the phenylalanine, and has 15 residues. Left in the record is the CDR3 DNA by itself, 45 bases read in frame from the first base. V is trimmed back by 0 bases and J by 8 bases, and the junction contains 9 bases that no gene match accounts for. According to the germline V gene, CDR1 reads SGHRS and CDR2 reads YFSETQ.